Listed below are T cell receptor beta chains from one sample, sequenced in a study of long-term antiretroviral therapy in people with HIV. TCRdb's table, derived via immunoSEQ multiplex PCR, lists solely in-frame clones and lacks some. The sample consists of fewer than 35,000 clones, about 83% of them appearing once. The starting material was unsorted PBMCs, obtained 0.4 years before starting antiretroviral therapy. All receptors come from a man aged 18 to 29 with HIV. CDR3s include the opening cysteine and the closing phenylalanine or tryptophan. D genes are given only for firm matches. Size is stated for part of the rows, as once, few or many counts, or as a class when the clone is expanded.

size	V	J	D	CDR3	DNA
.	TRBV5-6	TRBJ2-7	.	CASSSVTLYEQYF	TGTGCCAGCAGCAGCGTAACCCTTTACGAGCAGTACTTC
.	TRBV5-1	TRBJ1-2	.	CASSPLIMVELLLDGYTF	TGCGCCAGCAGCCCATTGATCATGGTGGAGCTACTCCTCGATGGCTACACCTTC
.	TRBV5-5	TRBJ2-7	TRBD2	CASSSGGPPRYEQYF	TGTGCCAGCAGCTCGGGGGGGCCCCCGAGGTACGAGCAGTACTTC
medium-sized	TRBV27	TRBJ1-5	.	CASSVDILHQPQHF	TGTGCCAGCAGTGTGGACATTCTTCATCAGCCCCAGCATTTT
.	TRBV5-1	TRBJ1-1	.	CASSLGTVMNTEAFF	TGCGCCAGCAGCTTGGGGACAGTCATGAACACTGAAGCTTTCTTT
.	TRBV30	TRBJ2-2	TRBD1	CAWNLWTGLNTGELFF	TGTGCCTGGAACCTATGGACAGGGTTGAACACCGGGGAGCTGTTTTTT
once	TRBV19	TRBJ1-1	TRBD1	CASSIGQGGTEAFF	TGTGCCAGTAGTATTGGACAGGGTGGGACTGAAGCTTTCTTT
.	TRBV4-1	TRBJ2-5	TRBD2	CASSQGDSGGAGKTQYF	TGCGCCAGCAGCCAAGGTGATAGCGGGGGGGCCGGGAAGACCCAGTACTTC
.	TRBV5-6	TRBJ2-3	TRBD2	CASSLLRGGREADTQYF	TGTGCCAGCAGCCTCCTACGGGGGGGGAGGGAGGCAGATACGCAGTATTTT
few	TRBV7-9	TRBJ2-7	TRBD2	CASSPELAGGHEQYF	TGTGCCAGCAGCCCGGAACTAGCGGGAGGACACGAGCAGTACTTC
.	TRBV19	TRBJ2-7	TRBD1	CASRTGPGYEQYF	TGTGCCAGTAGGACAGGGCCGGGCTACGAGCAGTACTTC
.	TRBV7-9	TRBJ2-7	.	CASTEGDEQYF	TGTGCCAGCACCGAGGGGGACGAGCAGTACTTC
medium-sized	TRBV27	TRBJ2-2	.	CASSFWQGKRELFF	TGTGCCAGCAGTTTTTGGCAGGGCAAGCGGGAGCTGTTTTTT
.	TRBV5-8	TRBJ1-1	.	CASSLMGGPNFITEAFF	TGTGCCAGCAGCTTGATGGGGGGCCCAAACTTTATCACTGAAGCTTTCTTT
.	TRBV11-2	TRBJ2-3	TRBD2	CASSSGTTNTDTQYF	TGTGCCAGCAGCTCCGGGACTACCAACACAGATACGCAGTATTTT
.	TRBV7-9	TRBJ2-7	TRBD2	CASSFGLADTYEQYF	TGTGCCAGCAGCTTCGGACTAGCGGATACCTACGAGCAGTACTTC
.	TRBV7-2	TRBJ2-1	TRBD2	CASSLTEEREARIYNEQFF	TGTGCCAGCAGCCTTACCGAGGAGCGGGAGGCCAGAATATACAATGAGCAGTTCTTC
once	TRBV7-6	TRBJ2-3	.	CASSRGPTLSYTDTQYF	TGTGCCAGCAGCCGGGGACCGACTCTCTCCTACACAGATACGCAGTATTTT
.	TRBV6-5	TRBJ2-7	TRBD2	CASSSPSGGAYEQYF	TGTGCCAGCAGTTCCCCTAGCGGGGGGGCCTACGAGCAGTACTTC
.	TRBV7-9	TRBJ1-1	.	CASSPVKGGEAFF	TGTGCCAGCAGCCCAGTAAAAGGAGGTGAAGCTTTCTTT
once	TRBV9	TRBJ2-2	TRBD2	CASTVGTRTSGGTRRTGELFF	TGTGCCAGCACCGTTGGTACTAGGACTAGCGGGGGGACTCGAAGGACCGGGGAGCTGTTTTTT
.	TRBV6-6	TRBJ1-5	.	CASSSGVSNQPQHF	TGTGCCAGCAGTTCAGGGGTGAGCAATCAGCCCCAGCATTTT
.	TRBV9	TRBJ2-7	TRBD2	CASSVSGTSPEEQYF	TGTGCCAGCAGCGTATCCGGGACTAGCCCTGAGGAGCAGTACTTC
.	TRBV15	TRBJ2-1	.	CATSRVTGQSFNEQFF	TGTGCCACCAGCAGAGTGACCGGACAGTCCTTCAATGAGCAGTTCTTC
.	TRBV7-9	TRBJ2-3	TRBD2	CASSPRGVRGGLRTQYF	TGTGCCAGCAGCCCAAGGGGGGTGCGGGGGGGGCTGCGGACGCAGTATTTT
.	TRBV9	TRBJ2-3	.	CASSVWGSTDTQYF	TGTGCCAGCAGCGTATGGGGGAGCACAGATACGCAGTATTTT
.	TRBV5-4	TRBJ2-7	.	CASSSRQEDSYEQYF	TGTGCCAGCAGCTCCCGACAGGAGGACTCCTACGAGCAGTACTTC
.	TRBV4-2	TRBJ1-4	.	CASSQEKKLFF	TGTGCCAGCAGCCAAGAGAAAAAACTGTTTTTT
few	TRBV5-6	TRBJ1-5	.	CASSLAGGPQHF	TGTGCCAGCAGCTTGGCCGGTGGTCCCCAGCATTTT
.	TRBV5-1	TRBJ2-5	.	CASSLVGSWEETQYF	TGCGCCAGCAGCTTGGTCGGTAGCTGGGAAGAGACCCAGTACTTC
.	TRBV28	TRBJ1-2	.	CASSPPPGRVGYGYTF	TGTGCCAGCAGTCCACCCCCGGGCAGGGTGGGCTATGGCTACACCTTC
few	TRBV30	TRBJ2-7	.	CAWSTGVGGPYEQYF	TGTGCCTGGAGTACGGGAGTTGGCGGCCCCTACGAGCAGTACTTC